The present T cell receptor (beta chain) was sequenced within a study of T cells after posttransplantation cyclophosphamide. Study results and caveats: Blood and skin or GI T cell repertoires showed limited TRB overlap. Recipient CMV seropositivity and CMV reactivation strongly tracked TRB clonality. Donor CD8+ memory clones often dominated recipient blood repertoires at later times.

Remarks on this clone: Its specificity is not known.

Here immunoSEQ multiplex PCR was the method, and the copy in TCRdb shows in-frame clones only, minus some. This sample has about 53,000 clones, with about 86% found just once. The CDR3 totals 17 residues. Per germline, CDR1 SGHKS and CDR2 YYEKEE (reference sequence). The V end was cut by 0 bases, the J end by 6 bases, with 21 bases between. The sample was PBMCs. This chain links TRBV5-5 with TRBJ1-1; a possible D gene is TRBD1 (6 bases). This TCR came from a man younger than 45 with a blood cancer, CMV-positive, and with a related stem cell donor. The CDR3 region is CASSLEGHRASVSEAFF. CDR3 in DNA: TGTGCCAGCAGCTTGGAAGGGCACAGGGCTTCGGTTTCTGAAGCTTTCTTT.